A selection of T cell receptor beta chains follows, all from one sample in a study of T cells in Graves' hyperthyroidism and ophthalmopathy. TCRdb re-derived calls from the multiplex PCR reads in MiXCR, one entry per CDR3 protein. Of about 720,000 distinct CDR3 sequences detected, 15% to 20% appear once; the ten largest clones hold 15% to 20%. Material for sequencing was blood. The receptors stem from a woman aged 45-65 years with Graves' hyperthyroidism that later progressed to Graves' ophthalmopathy. Both conserved end residues are part of each CDR3. The D gene is left open where the match is weak. The listing skips clone size in some rows; elsewhere it reads once, few, many or a size class.

>TRBV5-1|-|TRBJ2-3|many
CASSFPGQGTDTQYF
TGCGCCAGCAGCTTCCCGGGCCAGGGAACGGATACGCAGTATTTT
>TRBV2|-|TRBJ2-1|many
CASKGEGDEQFF
TGTGCCAGCAAGGGCGAAGGAGATGAGCAGTTCTTC
>TRBV29-1|TRBD1|TRBJ1-1|-
CSVEDRKDRGITEAFF
TGCAGCGTTGAAGATCGTAAGGACAGGGGGATCACTGAAGCTTTCTTT
>TRBV6-1|-|TRBJ1-5|few
CASSLSPGPYDQPQHF
TGTGCCAGCAGCCTATCCCCGGGACCGTACGATCAGCCCCAGCATTTT
>TRBV30|TRBD1|TRBJ2-2|-
CAWDADRGDTGELFF
TGTGCCTGGGACGCCGACAGGGGGGACACCGGGGAGCTGTTTTTT
>TRBV12-3/TRBV12-4|TRBD2|TRBJ2-5|-
CASSLRGRDETQYF
TGTGCCAGCAGTTTACGTGGGAGGGATGAGACCCAGTACTTC
>TRBV29-1|-|TRBJ2-7|few
CSVEDRGGGPYEQYF
TGCAGCGTTGAAGATCGCGGTGGGGGGCCCTACGAGCAGTACTTC
>TRBV5-1|TRBD1|TRBJ1-1|few
CASSLGTGRVSEAFF
TGCGCCAGCAGCTTGGGGACAGGGAGGGTGAGTGAAGCTTTCTTT
>TRBV7-9|-|TRBJ2-7|many
CASSLEGVLYEQYF
TGTGCCAGCAGCTTAGAGGGGGTACTCTACGAGCAGTACTTC
>TRBV7-6|-|TRBJ1-5|-
CASSSEWGQPQHF
TGTGCCAGCAGCTCCGAATGGGGTCAGCCCCAGCATTTT
>TRBV20-1|-|TRBJ1-5|-
CSARLTRGRQNNQPQHF
TGCAGTGCTAGACTGACCCGGGGGCGGCAGAACAATCAGCCCCAGCATTTT
>TRBV20-1|TRBD1|TRBJ1-6|-
CSASRSDRAQSPLHF
TGCAGTGCTTCCCGATCGGACAGGGCTCAATCACCCCTCCACTTT
>TRBV6-1|-|TRBJ1-5|few
CASSEASRDQPQHF
TGTGCCAGCAGTGAAGCATCCAGGGATCAGCCCCAGCATTTT
>TRBV6-1|-|TRBJ1-3|-
CASSDYSGNTIYF
TGTGCCAGCTCTGACTACTCTGGAAACACCATATATTTT
>TRBV7-8|-|TRBJ2-3|many
CASSFMTSTDTQYF
TGTGCCAGCAGCTTCATGACTAGCACAGATACGCAGTATTTT
>TRBV9|TRBD1|TRBJ1-3|few
CASSVETGSGNTIYF
TGTGCCAGCAGCGTAGAGACAGGGTCTGGAAACACCATATATTTT